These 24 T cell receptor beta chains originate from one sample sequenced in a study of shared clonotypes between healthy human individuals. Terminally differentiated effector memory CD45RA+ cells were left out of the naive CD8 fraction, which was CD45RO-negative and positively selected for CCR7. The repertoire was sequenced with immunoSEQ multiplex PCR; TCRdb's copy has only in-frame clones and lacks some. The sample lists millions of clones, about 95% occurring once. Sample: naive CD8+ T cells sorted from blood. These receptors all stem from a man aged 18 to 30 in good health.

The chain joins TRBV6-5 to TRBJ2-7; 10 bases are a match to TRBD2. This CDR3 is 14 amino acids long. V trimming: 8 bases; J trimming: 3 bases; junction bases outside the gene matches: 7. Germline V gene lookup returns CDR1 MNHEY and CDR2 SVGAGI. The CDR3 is CASSSGGALYEQYF. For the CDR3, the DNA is TGTGCCAGCTCCAGCGGGGGGGCCCTCTACGAGCAGTACTTC.

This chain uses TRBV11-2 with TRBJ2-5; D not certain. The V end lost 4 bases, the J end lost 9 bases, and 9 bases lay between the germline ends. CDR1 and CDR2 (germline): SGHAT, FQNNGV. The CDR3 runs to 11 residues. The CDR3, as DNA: TGTGCCAGCAGCTCGGGCTGGGCCCAGTACTTC. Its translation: CASSSGWAQYF.

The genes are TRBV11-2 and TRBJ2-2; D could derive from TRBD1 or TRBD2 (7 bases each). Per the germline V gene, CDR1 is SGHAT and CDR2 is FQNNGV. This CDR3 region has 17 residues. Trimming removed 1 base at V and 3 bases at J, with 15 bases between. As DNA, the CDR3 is TGTGCCAGCAGCTTAGTCGGGGGGACAGCTTACACCGGGGAGCTGTTTTTT. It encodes CASSLVGGTAYTGELFF.

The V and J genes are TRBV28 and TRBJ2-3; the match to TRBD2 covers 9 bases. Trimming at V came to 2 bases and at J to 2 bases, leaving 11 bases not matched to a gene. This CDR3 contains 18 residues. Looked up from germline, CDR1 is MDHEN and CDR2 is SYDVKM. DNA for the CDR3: TGTGCCAGCAGTTTAGTAGCGGGGGCTATTGTGGACACAGATACGCAGTATTTT. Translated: CASSLVAGAIVDTDTQYF.

The CDR3 loop is CASSRLASAYEQYF. The CDR3 DNA reads as TGTGCCAGCAGTCGACTAGCGTCAGCCTACGAGCAGTACTTC. The chain has TRBV2 and TRBJ2-7, with 8 bases identical to TRBD2. The CDR3 length is 14 residues. Germline CDR1 SNHLY, CDR2 FYNNEI. J was trimmed by 2 bases and V by 5 bases; bases with no gene match: 5.

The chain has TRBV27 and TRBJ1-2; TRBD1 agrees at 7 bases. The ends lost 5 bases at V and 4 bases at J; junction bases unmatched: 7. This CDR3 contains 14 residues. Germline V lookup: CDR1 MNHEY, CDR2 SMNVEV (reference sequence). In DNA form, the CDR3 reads TGTGCCAGCAGTCCCGAACAGGGGTTCTATGGCTACACCTTC. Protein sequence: CASSPEQGFYGYTF.

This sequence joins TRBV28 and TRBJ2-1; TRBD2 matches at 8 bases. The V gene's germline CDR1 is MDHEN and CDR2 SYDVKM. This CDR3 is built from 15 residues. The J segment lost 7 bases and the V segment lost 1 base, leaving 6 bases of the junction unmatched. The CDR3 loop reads CASSLYRGGRNEQFF. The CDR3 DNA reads TGTGCCAGCAGTTTATATCGGGGGGGCCGGAATGAGCAGTTCTTC.

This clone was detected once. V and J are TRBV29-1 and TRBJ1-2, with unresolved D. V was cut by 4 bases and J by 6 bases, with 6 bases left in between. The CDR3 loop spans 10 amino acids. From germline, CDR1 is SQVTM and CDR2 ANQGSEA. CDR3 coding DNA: TGCAGCGTTGTAGGCGATGGCTACACCTTC. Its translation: CSVVGDGYTF.

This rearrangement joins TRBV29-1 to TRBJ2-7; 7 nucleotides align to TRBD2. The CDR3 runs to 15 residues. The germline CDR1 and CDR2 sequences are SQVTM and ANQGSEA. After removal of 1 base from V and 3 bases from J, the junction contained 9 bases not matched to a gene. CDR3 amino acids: CSVEGGAGPLYEQYF. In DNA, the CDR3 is TGCAGCGTTGAAGGTGGAGCGGGACCGCTCTACGAGCAGTACTTC.

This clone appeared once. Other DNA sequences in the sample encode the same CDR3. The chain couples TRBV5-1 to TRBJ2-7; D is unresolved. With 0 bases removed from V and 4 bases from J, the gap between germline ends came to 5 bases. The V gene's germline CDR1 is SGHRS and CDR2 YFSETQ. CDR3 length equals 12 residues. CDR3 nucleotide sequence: TGCGCCAGCAGCTTGGTCGCGTACGAGCAGTACTTC. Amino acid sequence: CASSLVAYEQYF. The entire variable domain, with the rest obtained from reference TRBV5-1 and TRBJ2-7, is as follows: KAGVTQTPRYLIKTRGQQVTLSCSPISGHRSVSWYQQTPGQGLQFLFEYFSETQRNKGNFPGRFSGRQFSNSRSEMNVSTLELGDSALYLCASSLVAYEQYFGPGTRLTVT.

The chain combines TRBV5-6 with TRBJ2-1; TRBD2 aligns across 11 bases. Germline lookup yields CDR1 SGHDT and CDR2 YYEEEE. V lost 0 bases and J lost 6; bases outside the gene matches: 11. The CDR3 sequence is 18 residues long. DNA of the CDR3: TGTGCCAGCAGCTTGGGGTTTAGCGGGAGGGCCTGGGGCAATGAGCAGTTCTTC. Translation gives CASSLGFSGRAWGNEQFF.

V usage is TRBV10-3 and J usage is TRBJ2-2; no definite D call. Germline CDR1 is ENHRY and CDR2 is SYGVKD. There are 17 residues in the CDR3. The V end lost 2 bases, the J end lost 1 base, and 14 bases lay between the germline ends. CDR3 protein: CAISERGTAKNTGELFF. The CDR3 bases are TGTGCCATCAGTGAGCGAGGAACAGCTAAGAACACCGGGGAGCTGTTTTTT.

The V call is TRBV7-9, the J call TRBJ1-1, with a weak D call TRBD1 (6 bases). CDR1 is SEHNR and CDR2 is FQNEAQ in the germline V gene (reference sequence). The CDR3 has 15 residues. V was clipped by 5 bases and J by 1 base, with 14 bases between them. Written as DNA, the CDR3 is TGTGCCAGCAGCATCCGGGACACAGAGAACACTGAAGCTTTCTTT. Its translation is CASSIRDTENTEAFF.

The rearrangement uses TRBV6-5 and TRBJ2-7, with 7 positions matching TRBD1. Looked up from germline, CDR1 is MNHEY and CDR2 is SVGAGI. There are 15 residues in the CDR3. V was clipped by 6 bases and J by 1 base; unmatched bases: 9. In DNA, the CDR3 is TGTGCCAGCAGGACGGACAGGAGTTTTTCCTACGAGCAGTACTTC. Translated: CASRTDRSFSYEQYF.

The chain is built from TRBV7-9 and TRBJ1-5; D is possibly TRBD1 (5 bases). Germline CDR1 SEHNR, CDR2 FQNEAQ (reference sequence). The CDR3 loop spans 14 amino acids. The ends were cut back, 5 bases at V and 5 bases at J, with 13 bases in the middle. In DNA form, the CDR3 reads TGTGCCAGCAGCACGGGACTCCTCGATCAGCCCCAGCATTTT. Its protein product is CASSTGLLDQPQHF.

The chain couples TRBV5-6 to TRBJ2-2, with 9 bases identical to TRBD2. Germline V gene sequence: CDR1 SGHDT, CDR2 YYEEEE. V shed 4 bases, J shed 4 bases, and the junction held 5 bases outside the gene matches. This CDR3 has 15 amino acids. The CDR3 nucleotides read TGTGCCAGCAGCCCAGCGGGGGGCCCCACCGGGGAGCTGTTTTTT. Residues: CASSPAGGPTGELFF.

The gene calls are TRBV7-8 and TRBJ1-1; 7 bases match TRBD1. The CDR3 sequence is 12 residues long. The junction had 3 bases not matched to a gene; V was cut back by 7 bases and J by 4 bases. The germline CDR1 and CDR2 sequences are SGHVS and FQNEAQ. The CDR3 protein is CASKEGATEAFF. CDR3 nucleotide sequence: TGTGCCAGCAAGGAGGGGGCCACTGAAGCTTTCTTT.

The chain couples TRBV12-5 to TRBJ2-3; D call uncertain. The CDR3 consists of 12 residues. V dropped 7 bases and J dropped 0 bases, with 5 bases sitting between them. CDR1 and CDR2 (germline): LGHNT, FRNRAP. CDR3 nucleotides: TGTGCTAGTGCCCCCAGCACAGATACGCAGTATTTT. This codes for CASAPSTDTQYF.

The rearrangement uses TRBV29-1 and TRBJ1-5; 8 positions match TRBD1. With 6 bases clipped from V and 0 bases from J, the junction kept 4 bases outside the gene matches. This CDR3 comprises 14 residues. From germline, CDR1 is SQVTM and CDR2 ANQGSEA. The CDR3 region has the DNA TGCAGCGTGCAGGGGGCGGGTAGCAATCAGCCCCAGCATTTT. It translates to CSVQGAGSNQPQHF. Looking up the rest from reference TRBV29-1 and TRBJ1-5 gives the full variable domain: SAVISQKPSRDICQRGTSLTIQCQVDSQVTMMFWYRQQPGQSLTLIATANQGSEATYESGFVIDKFPISRPNLTFSTLTVSNMSPEDSSIYLCSVQGAGSNQPQHFGDGTRLSIL.

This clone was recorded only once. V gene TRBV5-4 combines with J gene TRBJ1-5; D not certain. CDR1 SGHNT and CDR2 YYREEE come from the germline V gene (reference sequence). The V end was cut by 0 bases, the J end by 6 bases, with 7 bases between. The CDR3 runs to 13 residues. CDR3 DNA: TGTGCCAGCAGCTTGGGGGTGGGTCAGCCCCAGCATTTT. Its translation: CASSLGVGQPQHF. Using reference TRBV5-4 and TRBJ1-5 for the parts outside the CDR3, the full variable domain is ETGVTQSPTHLIKTRGQQVTLRCSSQSGHNTVSWYQQALGQGPQFIFQYYREEENGRGNFPPRFSGLQFPNYSSELNVNALELDDSALYLCASSLGVGQPQHFGDGTRLSIL.

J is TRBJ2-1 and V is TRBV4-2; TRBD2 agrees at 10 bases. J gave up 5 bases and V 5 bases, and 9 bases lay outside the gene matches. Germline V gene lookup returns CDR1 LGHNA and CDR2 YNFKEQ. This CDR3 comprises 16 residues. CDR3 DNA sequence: TGTGCCAGCAGCGAAGTTAGCGGGAGGTCTGACAATGAGCAGTTCTTC. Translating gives CASSEVSGRSDNEQFF.

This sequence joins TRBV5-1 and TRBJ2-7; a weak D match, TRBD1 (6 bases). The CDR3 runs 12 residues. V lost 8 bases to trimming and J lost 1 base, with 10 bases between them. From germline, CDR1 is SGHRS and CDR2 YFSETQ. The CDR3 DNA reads TGCGCCAGAAGTGGACAGTCCTACGAGCAGTACTTC. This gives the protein CARSGQSYEQYF. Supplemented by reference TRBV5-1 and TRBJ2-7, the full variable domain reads KAGVTQTPRYLIKTRGQQVTLSCSPISGHRSVSWYQQTPGQGLQFLFEYFSETQRNKGNFPGRFSGRQFSNSRSEMNVSTLELGDSALYLCARSGQSYEQYFGPGTRLTVT.

This CDR3 reads CASSESTGLPMGEQYF. The CDR3 region has the DNA TGCGCCAGCAGTGAGTCGACGGGACTACCTATGGGAGAGCAGTACTTC. The chain joins TRBV10-2 to TRBJ2-7; 7 nucleotides match TRBD2. The CDR3 contains 16 residues. J gave up 7 bases and V 0 bases, and 12 bases lay outside the gene matches. Germline V gene sequence: CDR1 WSHSY, CDR2 SAAADI.

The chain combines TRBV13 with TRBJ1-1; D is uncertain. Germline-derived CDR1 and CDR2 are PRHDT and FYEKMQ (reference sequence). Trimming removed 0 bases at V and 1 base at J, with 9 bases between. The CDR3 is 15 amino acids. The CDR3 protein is CASSLGLLGNTEAFF. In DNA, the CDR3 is TGTGCCAGCAGCTTAGGCCTACTGGGGAACACTGAAGCTTTCTTT.